This T cell receptor beta chain was identified during a study of Ad26.COV2.S vaccination and SARS-CoV-2 variants. Treatment here: about 20 received Ad26.COV2.S at low or high dose, single or two shots; several received placebo; per-sample allocation not given. Samples came from day 63 after the first vaccine or placebo injection. The V gene lost 5 bases and the J gene lost 2 bases, with 3 bases spanning the gap. The CDR3 is made up of 11 amino acids. Looked up from germline, CDR1 is PRHDT and CDR2 is FYEKMQ (reference sequence). Assay used: immunoSEQ multiplex PCR; TCRdb lists only in-frame clones, some missing. The sample includes about 390,000 clones, 88% of them seen just once. This clone showed up just once. Other DNA sequences in the sample encode the same CDR3.

V gene TRBV13 combines with J gene TRBJ2-5; unclear D gene. Sequences were derived from peripheral blood, sampled in a trial of Ad26.COV2.S vaccine versus placebo. The origin of this receptor is a person aged 18-65 years who received the Ad26.COV2.S COVID-19 vaccine or a placebo. The CDR3 coding sequence is TGTGCCAGCAGCCTACAAGAGACCCAGTACTTC. This encodes CASSLQETQYF.